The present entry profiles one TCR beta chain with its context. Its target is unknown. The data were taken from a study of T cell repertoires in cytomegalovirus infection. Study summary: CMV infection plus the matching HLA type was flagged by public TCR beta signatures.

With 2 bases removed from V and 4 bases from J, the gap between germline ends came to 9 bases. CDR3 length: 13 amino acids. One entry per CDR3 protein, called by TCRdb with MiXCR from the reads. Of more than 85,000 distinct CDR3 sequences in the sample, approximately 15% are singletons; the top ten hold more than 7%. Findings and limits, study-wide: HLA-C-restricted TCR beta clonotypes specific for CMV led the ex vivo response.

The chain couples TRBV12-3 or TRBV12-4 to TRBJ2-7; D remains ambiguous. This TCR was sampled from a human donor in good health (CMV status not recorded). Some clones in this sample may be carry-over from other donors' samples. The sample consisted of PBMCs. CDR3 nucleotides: TGTGCCAGCAGTTTAACATCCCGGTACGAGCAGTACTTC. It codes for CASSLTSRYEQYF.